These 30 T cell receptor beta chains share one sample of origin, sequenced in a study of cytomegalovirus exposure and HLA in healthy donors. PCR employed 60 Vbeta and 13 Jbeta primers. The protocol was immunoSEQ multiplex PCR, while the TCRdb copy is restricted to in-frame clones and leaves out a portion. The data hold 170,000 or so clones, with around 84% observed a single time. Sequences were obtained from PBMCs. The receptors were gathered from a man aged 18 to 29 in good health and CMV-seronegative.

This chain uses TRBV19 with TRBJ1-1, with D maybe TRBD1 (5 bases). The CDR3 covers 14 residues. Per germline, CDR1 LNHDA and CDR2 SQIVND (reference sequence). The V gene lost 1 base and the J gene lost 6 bases, with 12 bases spanning the gap. CDR3 sequence (DNA): TGTGCCAGTAGTATAGTAGGGGTAGGCGCTGAAGCTTTCTTT. Protein sequence: CASSIVGVGAEAFF.

The V call is TRBV9, the J call TRBJ2-7; TRBD1 matches at 11 bases. In germline, CDR1 is SGDLS, CDR2 YYNGEE. V trimming: 4 bases; J trimming: 2 bases; junction bases outside the gene matches: 2. The CDR3 has 14 residues. The DNA for the CDR3 is TGTGCCAGCAGCACGGGACAGGGGGCCTACGAGCAGTACTTC. Amino acid sequence: CASSTGQGAYEQYF.

This chain connects TRBV5-1 to TRBJ1-1; TRBD1 might be the D (5 bases). The CDR3 totals 13 residues. Germline values: CDR1 SGHRS, CDR2 YFSETQ. V was pared by 0 bases and J by 3 bases, with 6 bases between. The CDR3 is CASSLEQDTEAFF. The CDR3 region has the DNA TGCGCCAGCAGCTTGGAACAGGACACTGAAGCTTTCTTT.

A single count supports this clone. The genes are TRBV28 and TRBJ2-7; D is undetermined. V shed 10 bases and J shed 4 bases, with 14 bases lying between them. The germline CDR1 and CDR2 sequences are MDHEN and SYDVKM. This CDR3 has 12 amino acids. The CDR3 region is CATHPLGYEQYF. CDR3 sequence (DNA): TGTGCCACCCATCCTCTCGGTTACGAGCAGTACTTC.

This rearrangement joins TRBV10-3 to TRBJ2-2; 13 nucleotides match TRBD2. The CDR3 extends over 16 amino acids. Unmatched junction bases numbered 7, after V lost 8 bases and J lost 4 bases. In germline, CDR1 is ENHRY, CDR2 SYGVKD. Written as DNA, the CDR3 is TGTGCCATCGCCGGACTAGCGGGAGTCCCCACCGGGGAGCTGTTTTTT. It codes for CAIAGLAGVPTGELFF.

The chain combines TRBV5-6 with TRBJ2-7; D might be TRBD1 (5 bases). The CDR3 extends over 17 amino acids. The germline V gene encodes CDR1 SGHDT and CDR2 YYEEEE. Trimming pared 2 bases from V and 1 base from J, leaving 19 bases between. CDR3 in amino acids: CASSFSSLTGQSYEQYF. CDR3 DNA: TGTGCCAGCAGCTTCTCATCCCTTACAGGCCAATCCTACGAGCAGTACTTC.

This chain connects TRBV27 to TRBJ2-7; a weak D match, TRBD1 (7 bases). The CDR3 is made up of 13 amino acids. From germline, CDR1 is MNHEY and CDR2 SMNVEV (reference sequence). With 10 bases removed from V and 3 bases from J, the gap between germline ends came to 16 bases. The CDR3 sequence: CATPRQGGYEQYF. The DNA of the CDR3 is TGTGCCACCCCGAGGCAGGGGGGCTACGAGCAGTACTTC.

This clone was observed once. The rearrangement uses TRBV11-1 and TRBJ2-2; D uncertain. The CDR3 has 13 amino acids. Germline lookup yields CDR1 SGHAT and CDR2 FQDESV (reference sequence). The V end lost 5 bases, the J end lost 3 bases, and 7 bases lay between the germline ends. The CDR3: CASSPRDTGELFF. As DNA, the CDR3 is TGTGCCAGCAGCCCCCGGGACACCGGGGAGCTGTTTTTT.

The chain combines TRBV6-5 with TRBJ2-7, with D maybe TRBD2 (5 bases). The V end lost 2 bases, the J end lost 0 bases, and 8 bases lay between the germline ends. The CDR3 covers 14 residues. Looked up from germline, CDR1 is MNHEY and CDR2 is SVGAGI. The CDR3 region has the DNA TGTGCCAGCAGTTACACCGGGGACTCCTACGAGCAGTACTTC. This sequence encodes CASSYTGDSYEQYF.

Notes on this clone: This is likely a read error, given that the CDR3 carries no conserved phenylalanine or tryptophan at its end. The DNA is omitted, as the CDR3 cannot be located on it reliably, and the CDR3 follows TCRdb's listing. The rearrangement links TRBV21-1 to TRBJ1-1. TRBV21-1 is labeled a pseudogene. 16 amino acids form the CDR3, both terminal residues included. CDR3 protein: CARLDRTLLLNTEAFS.

The V call is TRBV19, the J call TRBJ1-5, with D uncertain. The V gene lost 5 bases and the J gene lost 2 bases, with 10 bases spanning the gap. CDR3 size: 14 residues. Germline-derived CDR1 and CDR2 are LNHDA and SQIVND (reference sequence). The CDR3 nucleotides are TGTGCCAGTAGTGTTCTTCAGGGCAATCAGCCCCAGCATTTT. Translating gives CASSVLQGNQPQHF. The full variable domain, in which reference TRBV19 and TRBJ1-5 provide the parts outside the CDR3, is DGGITQSPKYLFRKEGQNVTLSCEQNLNHDAMYWYRQDPGQGLRLIYYSQIVNDFQKGDIAEGYSVSREKKESFPLTVTSAQKNPTAFYLCASSVLQGNQPQHFGDGTRLSIL.

The chain links TRBV5-1 to TRBJ1-1; D gene uncertain. Germline-derived CDR1 and CDR2 are SGHRS and YFSETQ. The CDR3 sequence is 16 residues long. V was shortened by 1 base and J by 0 bases, with 13 bases between the two germline ends. CDR3 in amino acids: CASSLLAGLMNTEAFF. The CDR3, as DNA: TGCGCCAGCAGCTTGTTGGCAGGCCTTATGAACACTGAAGCTTTCTTT.

This chain joins TRBV5-5 and TRBJ2-1; 8 nucleotides align to TRBD2. The CDR3 is 16 residues long. Per germline, CDR1 SGHKS and CDR2 YYEKEE (reference sequence). With 4 bases clipped from V and 4 bases from J, the junction kept 10 bases outside the gene matches. The CDR3 DNA follows: TGTGCCAGCAGCCCGGGCGGGACTAGTCAGTACAATGAGCAGTTCTTC. Translating gives CASSPGGTSQYNEQFF.

The chain recombines TRBV28 with TRBJ1-2; D is undetermined. CDR3 length: 14 residues. Germline-derived CDR1 and CDR2 are MDHEN and SYDVKM. Trimming shortened V by 1 base and J by 8 bases, and 14 bases separated the two germline ends. The CDR3 DNA reads TGTGCCAGCAGTTTATCAGGAGCCCGAGGGGGCTACACCTTC. As protein: CASSLSGARGGYTF.

As DNA, the CDR3 is TGTGCCAGCAGCGTAGGCTCACTCTCCTACGAGCAGTACTTC. Protein product: CASSVGSLSYEQYF. The chain uses TRBV9 and TRBJ2-7; D unclear. Trimming removed 0 bases from V and 0 bases from J, with 7 bases in between. Germline loops: CDR1 SGDLS, CDR2 YYNGEE. This CDR3 spans 14 amino acids.

The chain joins TRBV6-1 to TRBJ2-1; TRBD2 matches 7 bases. Germline V CDR1 and CDR2: MNHNS, SASEGT. V lost 6 bases, J lost 7 bases, and 9 bases stayed unmatched. The CDR3 length is 14 residues. The CDR3 nucleotides are TGTGCCAGCAGGCCCGGGGGGAGTGGGAATGAGCAGTTCTTC. Protein product: CASRPGGSGNEQFF.

This clone was counted a few times. V gene TRBV2 combines with J gene TRBJ1-2; D not certain. Trimming removed 7 bases at V and 3 bases at J, with 12 bases between. CDR3 length: 13 residues. CDR1 and CDR2 (germline): SNHLY, FYNNEI. CDR3 region: CASNQEEDYGYTF. The DNA of the CDR3 is TGTGCCAGCAACCAGGAGGAGGACTATGGCTACACCTTC.

The gene calls are TRBV7-3 and TRBJ2-3; 13 nucleotides match TRBD2. CDR3 length: 15 residues. CDR1 SGHTA and CDR2 FQGTGA come from the germline V gene. J gave up 6 bases and V 5 bases, and 5 bases lay outside the gene matches. The DNA of the CDR3 is TGTGCCAGCAGCCAAGGGACTAGCGGGATTGATACGCAGTATTTT. Translating gives CASSQGTSGIDTQYF.

The V call is TRBV7-9, the J call TRBJ1-1; possibly TRBD1 for D (5 bases). Germline V gives CDR1 SEHNR, CDR2 FQNEAQ (reference sequence). The CDR3 covers 13 residues. Trimming left V 1 base short and J 6 bases short, with 9 bases between. CDR3 DNA sequence: TGTGCCAGCAGCTTAGGACAGAGTGCTGAAGCTTTCTTT. The encoded protein is CASSLGQSAEAFF.

The V and J genes are TRBV4-1 and TRBJ1-4; tentatively, D is TRBD1 (6 bases). V was cut by 1 base and J by 3 bases, with 6 bases left in between. Per germline, CDR1 MGHRA and CDR2 YSYEKL. CDR3 length equals 14 residues. The CDR3 nucleotides are TGCGCCAGCAGCCAAGGGGGGCCTAATGAAAAACTGTTTTTT. Translation: CASSQGGPNEKLFF.

V usage is TRBV5-1 and J usage is TRBJ2-5; the match to TRBD2 covers 8 bases. The CDR3 is 13 amino acids. Trimming at V came to 4 bases and at J to 5 bases, leaving 4 bases not matched to a gene. Germline CDR1 SGHRS, CDR2 YFSETQ. The CDR3 DNA sequence: TGCGCCAGCAGCCGGGGGGGAGAGGAGACCCAGTACTTC. Its translation is CASSRGGEETQYF.

V and J are TRBV20-1 and TRBJ2-7; no clear D. V was clipped by 3 bases and J by 6 bases, with 6 bases between them. The CDR3 contains 10 residues. The germline V gene has CDR1 DFQATT and CDR2 SNEGSKA (reference sequence). For the CDR3, the DNA is TGCAGTGCTAGGACTGTCGAGCAGTACTTC. Encoded protein: CSARTVEQYF.

The chain joins TRBV13 to TRBJ2-7, with a weak D call TRBD1 (6 bases). CDR1 and CDR2 from the germline V gene are PRHDT and FYEKMQ (reference sequence). The V end lost 5 bases, the J end lost 0 bases, and 14 bases lay between the germline ends. The CDR3 runs to 15 residues. CDR3: CASSGQTGSSYEQYF. CDR3 in DNA: TGTGCCAGCAGCGGCCAAACAGGGAGCTCCTACGAGCAGTACTTC.

The chain joins TRBV4-2 to TRBJ2-4, with TRBD2 matching 13 bases. The V gene's germline CDR1 is LGHNA and CDR2 YNFKEQ. Unmatched junction bases numbered 9, after V lost 1 base and J lost 0 bases. The CDR3 length is 20 residues. CDR3 DNA sequence: TGTGCCAGCAGCCAAGTGGGGACTAGCGGGGTCTTTCTAGCCAAAAACATTCAGTACTTC. It codes for CASSQVGTSGVFLAKNIQYF.

The rearrangement uses TRBV30 and TRBJ1-3, with D maybe TRBD1 (6 bases). The CDR3 loop spans 14 amino acids. Germline V gives CDR1 GTSNPN, CDR2 SVGIG (reference sequence). With 5 bases removed from V and 4 bases from J, the gap between germline ends came to 15 bases. The CDR3 region is CAWGRGMGGNTIYF. The CDR3 bases are TGTGCCTGGGGGAGGGGGATGGGAGGAAACACCATATATTTT. Full variable domain (rest looked up from reference TRBV30 and TRBJ1-3): SQTIHQWPATLVQPVGSPLSLECTVEGTSNPNLYWYRQAAGRGLQLLFYSVGIGQISSEVPQNLSASRPQDRQFILSSKKLLLSDSGFYLCAWGRGMGGNTIYFGEGSWLTVV.

This sequence joins TRBV11-1 and TRBJ2-1; D is unresolved. V gave up 3 bases and J gave up 6 bases, with 9 bases separating them. Germline values: CDR1 SGHAT, CDR2 FQDESV (reference sequence). The CDR3 length is 13 residues. CDR3: CASSFSPSNEQFF. CDR3 DNA sequence: TGTGCCAGCAGCTTTAGTCCTAGCAATGAGCAGTTCTTC.

The chain uses TRBV11-2 and TRBJ2-1; 9 positions agree with TRBD2. The CDR3 spans 16 residues. Germline V lookup: CDR1 SGHAT, CDR2 FQNNGV. With V trimmed by 4 bases and J by 4 bases, 8 bases remained unmatched. The CDR3 sequence is CASSSVAGALYNEQFF. CDR3 DNA sequence: TGTGCCAGCAGCTCTGTAGCGGGAGCCCTTTACAATGAGCAGTTCTTC.

This clone has a handful of counts. The rearrangement links TRBV6-4 to TRBJ2-1; 15 nucleotides align to TRBD2. Losses at the gene ends were 6 bases for V and 8 bases for J; bases not matched to a gene: 5. Germline lookup yields CDR1 MRHNA and CDR2 SNTAGT. This CDR3 is 15 amino acids long. CDR3 region: CASSLGLAGGDEQFF. DNA of the CDR3: TGTGCCAGCAGCCTCGGACTAGCGGGGGGGGATGAGCAGTTCTTC.

The chain has TRBV19 and TRBJ2-1; 13 nucleotides agree with TRBD2. J was trimmed by 0 bases and V by 3 bases; bases with no gene match: 8. Germline lookup yields CDR1 LNHDA and CDR2 SQIVND (reference sequence). This CDR3 comprises 19 residues. CDR3 sequence reads: CASSMSPTSGRSSYNEQFF. The CDR3 nucleotides read TGTGCCAGTAGTATGAGTCCGACTAGCGGGAGGAGCTCCTACAATGAGCAGTTCTTC.

The table lists this clone with a count of one. The genes are TRBV4-3 and TRBJ1-6, with D possibly TRBD1 on 5 matching bases. The germline gives CDR1 LGHNA, CDR2 YSLEER. The V end was cut by 6 bases, the J end by 10 bases, with 16 bases between. The CDR3 contains 14 residues. CDR3 in DNA: TGCGCCAGCAGTCAAAACGCAGGGAGGTCACCCCTCCACTTT. This codes for CASSQNAGRSPLHF.